This record concerns one T cell receptor (beta chain) sequence. As originally analysed: Reference gene primer amplification yielded estimated nucleated cell counts. Here immunoSEQ multiplex PCR was the method, and the copy in TCRdb shows in-frame clones only, minus some. V, J and clone size derive from that table, while D and trimming were established from the DNA sequence. The sample yields a few hundred thousand clones, 82% seen once. Each recovered donor of Cohort 3 presented with two negative PCRs, clearance, or symptom resolution. The CDR3 length is 14 residues. Germline lookup yields CDR1 MNHEY and CDR2 SVGAGI. V shed 6 bases, J shed 4 bases, and the junction held 6 bases outside the gene matches. This entry is derived from a study of blood T cell repertoires in COVID-19. Study overall: COVID-19 samples collected from the United States, Italy and Spain covered acute and convalescent phases. From T cells, B-cell-depleted T cells, or PBMCs came the material, which was cDNA or gDNA.

Sequencing was performed on PBMCs or T cells enriched from blood (not recorded which). The chain recombines TRBV6-5 with TRBJ2-1; TRBD1 matches at 7 bases. This sequence originates from a woman aged 60 to 75 who had recovered from COVID-19. The CDR3 loop reads CASSTPDRYNEQFF. CDR3 in DNA: TGTGCCAGCAGCACCCCGGACAGGTACAATGAGCAGTTCTTC.